What follows are 25 T cell receptor beta chains derived from one specimen sequenced in a study of cytomegalovirus exposure and HLA in healthy donors. PCR involved 60 Vbeta and 13 Jbeta primers. Sequencing was performed with immunoSEQ multiplex PCR; in TCRdb, only in-frame clones are kept and a portion is missing. Counted here are roughly 150,000 clones, roughly 80% occurring once; the ten biggest clones make up 1.5%. Sequenced input: PBMCs. The receptors shown here come from a girl aged 10 to 17 in good health and CMV-seropositive.

CDR3 DNA sequence: TGTGCCACCAGCAGAGCAGACAGGGGTGTGTACGAGCAGTACTTC. As protein: CATSRADRGVYEQYF. The V call is TRBV15, the J call TRBJ2-7; the match to TRBD1 covers 8 bases. The CDR3 length is 15 residues. The germline V gene encodes CDR1 LNHNV and CDR2 YYDKDF (reference sequence). The V and J ends lost 1 base and 4 bases, in that order; junction bases with no gene match: 6.

This rearrangement joins TRBV5-1 to TRBJ1-2; D is possibly TRBD1 (5 bases). The germline V gene has CDR1 SGHRS and CDR2 YFSETQ. The CDR3 is 15 residues long. V was trimmed by 4 bases and J by 0 bases, leaving 13 bases between them. The CDR3 region has the DNA TGCGCCAGCAGCCCCCAGACAGCGACTAACTATGGCTACACCTTC. Protein sequence: CASSPQTATNYGYTF.

V usage is TRBV23-1 and J usage is TRBJ1-1; possibly TRBD1 for D (5 bases). TRBV23-1 is noted as an ORF with a role that remains uncertain. The length of the CDR3 is 14 residues. Trimming took 3 bases from V and 1 from J, leaving 9 bases between them. CDR3 in amino acids: CASSHVQGNTEAFF. The CDR3 bases are TGCGCCAGCAGTCACGTCCAGGGGAACACTGAAGCTTTCTTT.

There are a few counts of this clone. The chain is built from TRBV2 and TRBJ2-7, with D possibly being TRBD1 (5 bases). Trimming stripped 6 bases from V and 2 bases from J, with 14 bases between. CDR1 is SNHLY and CDR2 is FYNNEI in the germline V gene. The CDR3 loop spans 14 amino acids. The CDR3 region is CASSPTAMPYEQYF. In nucleotides, the CDR3 is TGTGCCAGCAGCCCGACAGCGATGCCCTACGAGCAGTACTTC.

The chain has TRBV2 and TRBJ2-7; the match to TRBD1 covers 9 bases. Germline-derived CDR1 and CDR2 are SNHLY and FYNNEI. CDR3 size: 13 residues. The junction had 4 bases not matched to a gene; V was cut back by 7 bases and J by 3 bases. CDR3 sequence: CASTGDRVYEQYF. DNA for the CDR3: TGTGCCAGCACGGGGGACAGGGTCTACGAGCAGTACTTC. Full variable domain (missing parts from reference TRBV2 and TRBJ2-7): EPEVTQTPSHQVTQMGQEVILRCVPISNHLYFYWYRQILGQKVEFLVSFYNNEISEKSEIFDDQFSVERPDGSNFTLKIRSTKLEDSAMYFCASTGDRVYEQYFGPGTRLTVT.

The V and J genes are TRBV6-5 and TRBJ2-7, with D perhaps TRBD2 (6 bases). CDR1 is MNHEY and CDR2 is SVGAGI in the germline V gene. The V end was cut by 0 bases, the J end by 4 bases, with 13 bases between. This CDR3 comprises 15 residues. The CDR3 region is CASSYSGGGLYEQYF. The CDR3 DNA is TGTGCCAGCAGTTACTCCGGGGGAGGCCTTTACGAGCAGTACTTC.

The gene calls are TRBV10-3 and TRBJ1-1; no clear D gene. The CDR3 totals 12 residues. With 8 bases removed from V and 6 bases from J, the gap between germline ends came to 13 bases. Germline-derived CDR1 and CDR2 are ENHRY and SYGVKD. CDR3 amino acids: CAILGETAEAFF. The CDR3 DNA follows: TGTGCCATCCTCGGGGAAACGGCTGAAGCTTTCTTT.

The chain employs TRBV2 and TRBJ2-3; 8 positions match TRBD1. Germline loops: CDR1 SNHLY, CDR2 FYNNEI. The CDR3 length is 15 residues. V trimming: 6 bases; J trimming: 1 base; junction bases outside the gene matches: 6. The CDR3, as DNA: TGTGCCAGCAGGCGACCGGGACAGGGCACAGATACGCAGTATTTT. Translated: CASRRPGQGTDTQYF.

Notes on this clone: At one end the junction does not follow the germline gene, possibly because of a read error. The chain joins TRBV2 to TRBJ1-1; TRBD1 matches at 8 bases. The CDR3 loop spans 17 amino acids. Germline CDR1 is SNHLY and CDR2 is FYNNEI. CDR3 sequence (DNA): TGTGCCAGCAGGGAAGGGACAGGCCACATTTGGTACACTGAAGCTTTCTTT. Translating it yields CASREGTGHIWYTEAFF.

As for this clone: An end of the junction does not agree with germline; a read error may underlie this. This chain links TRBV7-7 with TRBJ2-5; D is perhaps TRBD2 (6 bases). CDR3 length equals 16 residues. Germline CDR1 SSHAT, CDR2 FNYEAQ (reference sequence). CDR3 nucleotides: TGTGCTAGCAGCTTAGCGCTGGGTAGCGGCCAAGAGACCCAGTACTTC. It codes for CASSLALGSGQETQYF.

The J gene is TRBJ1-5, the V gene TRBV5-4, with 11 bases matching TRBD1. In germline, CDR1 is SGHNT, CDR2 YYREEE (reference sequence). V shed 4 bases and J 0 bases; nucleotides not matched to a gene: 15. This CDR3 is 20 amino acids long. Here the CDR3 reads CASSTMGGQGVPYSNQPQHF. The CDR3, as DNA: TGTGCCAGCAGCACTATGGGGGGACAGGGGGTTCCCTATAGCAATCAGCCCCAGCATTTT.

V usage is TRBV15 and J usage is TRBJ1-4; weak D call: TRBD1 (5 bases). The V end was cut by 1 base, the J end by 8 bases, with 14 bases between. There are 15 residues in the CDR3. Germline CDR1 reads LNHNV; CDR2 reads YYDKDF (reference sequence). This CDR3 is CATSRVGRVREKLFF. As DNA, the CDR3 is TGTGCCACCAGCAGAGTTGGCAGGGTGCGGGAAAAACTGTTTTTT. The entire variable domain, with the rest obtained from reference TRBV15 and TRBJ1-4, is as follows: DAMVIQNPRYQVTQFGKPVTLSCSQTLNHNVMYWYQQKSSQAPKLLFHYYDKDFNNEADTPDNFQSRRPNTSFCFLDIRSPGLGDTAMYLCATSRVGRVREKLFFGSGTQLSVL.

The chain combines TRBV5-1 with TRBJ1-5, with 11 bases aligning to TRBD1. Germline values: CDR1 SGHRS, CDR2 YFSETQ. The V and J ends lost 3 bases and 6 bases, in that order; junction bases with no gene match: 2. The CDR3 has 14 amino acids. The CDR3 coding sequence is TGCGCCAGCAGCTATGGGACAGGGGGTCAGCCCCAGCATTTT. Translation gives CASSYGTGGQPQHF. Filled out from reference TRBV5-1 and TRBJ1-5, the complete variable domain reads KAGVTQTPRYLIKTRGQQVTLSCSPISGHRSVSWYQQTPGQGLQFLFEYFSETQRNKGNFPGRFSGRQFSNSRSEMNVSTLELGDSALYLCASSYGTGGQPQHFGDGTRLSIL.

The V and J genes are TRBV13 and TRBJ2-7, with 12 nucleotides matching TRBD1. V shed 5 bases, J shed 7 bases, and the junction held 12 bases outside the gene matches. The CDR3 extends over 16 amino acids. CDR1 PRHDT and CDR2 FYEKMQ come from the germline V gene (reference sequence). DNA of the CDR3: TGTGCCAGCAGCCACTTCCGGGACAGGGGGCGTGGGGAGCAGTACTTC. This gives the protein CASSHFRDRGRGEQYF. Full variable domain (rest looked up from reference TRBV13 and TRBJ2-7): AAGVIQSPRHLIKEKRETATLKCYPIPRHDTVYWYQQGPGQDPQFLISFYEKMQSDKGSIPDRFSAQQFSDYHSELNMSSLELGDSALYFCASSHFRDRGRGEQYFGPGTRLTVT.

The gene calls are TRBV7-8 and TRBJ1-5, with TRBD1 matching 9 bases. Losses at the gene ends were 2 bases for V and 5 bases for J; bases not matched to a gene: 10. This CDR3 is 17 amino acids long. Germline CDR1 SGHVS, CDR2 FQNEAQ. The CDR3 spells CASSLTPQGALDQPQHF. The CDR3 DNA reads TGTGCCAGCAGCTTAACCCCACAGGGGGCTCTAGATCAGCCCCAGCATTTT.

The chain carries TRBV29-1 and TRBJ1-2, with 10 bases identical to TRBD1. The V segment lost 7 bases and the J segment 2 bases; nucleotides outside the gene matches: 10. Per the germline V gene, CDR1 is SQVTM and CDR2 is ANQGSEA. This CDR3 spans 15 amino acids. CDR3 nucleotide sequence: TGCAGCGCTGATCCTTGGGACAGGGGAAACTATGGCTACACCTTC. Its translation is CSADPWDRGNYGYTF. The whole variable domain, filled in from reference TRBV29-1 and TRBJ1-2, reads SAVISQKPSRDICQRGTSLTIQCQVDSQVTMMFWYRQQPGQSLTLIATANQGSEATYESGFVIDKFPISRPNLTFSTLTVSNMSPEDSSIYLCSADPWDRGNYGYTFGSGTRLTVV.

The J gene is TRBJ2-5, the V gene TRBV12-5; D is possibly TRBD2 (7 bases). The CDR3 has 15 residues. V was cut by 3 bases and J by 5 bases, with 16 bases left in between. In germline, CDR1 is LGHNT, CDR2 FRNRAP. The DNA for the CDR3 is TGTGCTAGTGGTTTAGGTGGGGGGGCGGGGGAGACCCAGTACTTC. Its protein product is CASGLGGGAGETQYF.

The V call is TRBV2, the J call TRBJ2-3, with TRBD2 matching over 12 bases. The CDR3 has 14 amino acids. Germline V lookup: CDR1 SNHLY, CDR2 FYNNEI. After removal of 8 bases from V and 3 bases from J, the junction contained 3 bases not matched to a gene. CDR3 amino acids: CASGTSGRTDTQYF. As DNA, the CDR3 is TGTGCCAGCGGGACTAGCGGGCGGACAGATACGCAGTATTTT.

The J gene is TRBJ2-3, the V gene TRBV19; 10 bases map to TRBD2. Germline-derived CDR1 and CDR2 are LNHDA and SQIVND (reference sequence). After removal of 6 bases from V and 4 bases from J, the junction contained 7 bases not matched to a gene. The CDR3 extends over 15 amino acids. The CDR3 loop reads CASRPPSGRADTQYF. As DNA, the CDR3 is TGTGCCAGTAGACCGCCAAGCGGGAGGGCAGATACGCAGTATTTT.

CDR3 sequence (DNA): TGCGCCAGCCGAGGGACTAGCGGCCACAATGAGCAGTTCTTC. Residues: CASRGTSGHNEQFF. The V gene is TRBV5-1, the J gene TRBJ2-1, with 11 bases that match TRBD2. The CDR3 is made up of 14 amino acids. Germline assignment: CDR1 SGHRS and CDR2 YFSETQ. Trimming took 7 bases from V and 5 from J; bases not matched to a gene: 5.

This chain links TRBV30 with TRBJ1-2; no definite D call. Germline V gene sequence: CDR1 GTSNPN, CDR2 SVGIG (reference sequence). This CDR3 has 13 amino acids. V shed 2 bases and J shed 4 bases, with 11 bases lying between them. CDR3 sequence (DNA): TGTGCCTGGAGTTCCCCAGCGGGCTATGGCTACACCTTC. It encodes CAWSSPAGYGYTF.

The V gene is TRBV30, the J gene TRBJ2-7; D is perhaps TRBD2 (6 bases). CDR3 length equals 17 residues. The V and J ends lost 3 bases and 3 bases respectively, with 24 bases between them. Germline-derived CDR1 and CDR2 are GTSNPN and SVGIG (reference sequence). DNA for the CDR3: TGTGCCTGGAGCCCTAGCTACGGGGGAGCGGGTGTCTACGAGCAGTACTTC. It is translated as CAWSPSYGGAGVYEQYF.

CDR3: CASRQDRARYGYTF. In DNA form, the CDR3 reads TGTGCCAGCAGACAAGACAGGGCGCGGTATGGCTACACCTTC. The chain combines TRBV28 with TRBJ1-2; 7 bases match TRBD1. This CDR3 has 14 amino acids. The germline gives CDR1 MDHEN, CDR2 SYDVKM. V was pared by 6 bases and J by 5 bases, with 9 bases of the junction left unmatched.

In nucleotides, the CDR3 is TGCAGCGTTCGGGCTAGCAGTACAACAGATACGCAGTATTTT. This encodes CSVRASSTTDTQYF. The V call is TRBV29-1, the J call TRBJ2-3, with D maybe TRBD2 (5 bases). Trimming took off 5 bases at V and 3 bases at J, with 15 bases between the two ends. Germline V CDR1 and CDR2: SQVTM, ANQGSEA. This CDR3 has 14 amino acids.

Details on this clone: Other DNA sequences within the sample encode an identical CDR3. The CDR3 here is CASTRSSYNEQFF. CDR3 bases: TGTGCCAGCACTAGGAGCTCCTACAATGAGCAGTTCTTC. The chain combines TRBV6-1 with TRBJ2-1, with unresolved D. Trimming removed 7 bases at V and 0 bases at J, with 7 bases between. CDR1 and CDR2 (germline): MNHNS, SASEGT. This CDR3 spans 13 amino acids.